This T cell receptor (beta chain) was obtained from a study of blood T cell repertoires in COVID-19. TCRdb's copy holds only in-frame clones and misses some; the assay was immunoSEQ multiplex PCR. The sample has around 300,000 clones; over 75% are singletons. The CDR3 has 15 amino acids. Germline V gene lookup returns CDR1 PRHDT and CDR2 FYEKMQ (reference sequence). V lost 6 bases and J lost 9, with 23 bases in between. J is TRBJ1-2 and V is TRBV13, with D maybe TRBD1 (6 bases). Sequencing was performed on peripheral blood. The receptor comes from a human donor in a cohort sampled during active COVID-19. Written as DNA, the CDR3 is TGTGCCAGCAGAAAGGAGGGGGGGAACTATGGGAGCTACACCTTC. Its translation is CASRKEGGNYGSYTF.